The rows below give T cell receptor beta chains drawn from one sample of a study of T cell responses to AZD1222 COVID-19 vaccine. TCRdb's table, derived via immunoSEQ multiplex PCR, lists solely in-frame clones and lacks some. The sample contains 150,000 or so clones, 80% to 90% of which appear only once. Source: peripheral blood, taken on day 0 of AZD1222 vaccination. The receptors were gathered from an adult in good health. Both conserved end residues are trimmed from each CDR3. D genes are given only for firm matches. Rows give clone size only sometimes, using once, few, many, or a class for an expanded clone.

j_call d_call clone_size v_call cdr3_aa
TRBJ1-6 TRBD1 . TRBV6-5 ASGDRENSPLH
TRBJ2-3 TRBD1 . TRBV9 ASSVQGAGDTQY
TRBJ2-2 . . TRBV12-3/TRBV12-4 AIRDTYTGELF
TRBJ2-7 TRBD1 . TRBV6-5 ASSDRVHYEQY
TRBJ1-2 . . TRBV6-5 ASSMINYGYT
TRBJ1-5 . . TRBV15 ATSRDHSANNQPQH
TRBJ1-1 . . TRBV3-1/TRBV3-2 ASSQKGAEAF
TRBJ2-1 . few TRBV29-1 SVEEGWDEQF
TRBJ2-7 . . TRBV9 ASSPTGREQY
TRBJ1-3 TRBD1 . TRBV7-2 ASSQRTGPDGNTIY
TRBJ1-1 . . TRBV7-2 ASSRAAGRTEAF
TRBJ1-4 . . TRBV3-1/TRBV3-2 ASSYSGSHGGKLF
TRBJ2-3 TRBD1 . TRBV5-6 ASSSYGTGKKVTQY
TRBJ1-1 . . TRBV4-1 ASRRGAGKPEAF
TRBJ2-5 . few TRBV4-3 ASSQDLRVQETQY
TRBJ2-7 . once TRBV9 ASSVARDSPYEQY
TRBJ1-6 TRBD1 . TRBV28 ASGGQGNSPLH
TRBJ2-3 TRBD2 . TRBV10-1 ASSFKGLPTTDTQY
TRBJ1-1 . few TRBV6-2/TRBV6-3 ASSKTRTASNTEAF
TRBJ2-5 TRBD2 . TRBV19 ASTPGGLGQETQY
TRBJ2-1 . . TRBV3-1/TRBV3-2 ASSLVYNEQF
TRBJ2-3 TRBD2 few TRBV2 ASSKRRRGDTDTQY
TRBJ1-2 TRBD1 once TRBV11-1 ASISGQGWFSGYT
TRBJ1-3 . . TRBV5-1 ASRTDNGNTIY
TRBJ2-7 . . TRBV10-1 ASSERARIYEQY
TRBJ1-2 TRBD1 . TRBV7-2 ASSSRDRGLYGYT
TRBJ1-3 . . TRBV11-2 ASSLAITGGTIY
TRBJ2-3 . . TRBV5-1 ASSLGFRDTQY
TRBJ2-3 . once TRBV29-1 SVEVMQGLSTDTQY
TRBJ2-2 TRBD1 . TRBV9 ASSVDPLGQGKSGELF
TRBJ1-5 TRBD1 . TRBV19 ASSIGGTGNQPQH
TRBJ2-1 . once TRBV4-2 ASSLENEQF
TRBJ2-7 . . TRBV2 ASGEEQY
TRBJ2-1 TRBD1 . TRBV9 ASSARGQGYNEQF
TRBJ2-5 . . TRBV5-1 ASSPKLTGGSETQY
TRBJ2-6 . . TRBV9 ASSIQGSGANVLT
TRBJ1-5 . once TRBV4-3 ASSQDRVTNQPQH
TRBJ2-5 . . TRBV7-2 ASSLGNLLPTQY
TRBJ2-5 TRBD2 . TRBV7-2 ASSSRGGPQETQY
TRBJ2-7 . . TRBV6-5 ASRVPRAPYEQY
TRBJ1-6 . . TRBV11-2 ASSQGGARGNSPLH
TRBJ2-7 TRBD1 . TRBV4-3 ASSQGQVNSYEQY
TRBJ2-7 . few TRBV28 ASSLSNPYEQY
TRBJ1-4 . once TRBV2 ASSESGTRNEKLF
TRBJ2-2 TRBD2 once TRBV9 ASSATSGGAIGELF
TRBJ1-3 TRBD1 . TRBV28 ASSVSPWDSWGNTIY
TRBJ1-1 TRBD1 . TRBV9 ASSVGGGTGNTEAF
TRBJ1-1 . . TRBV6-5 ASSYKGVNTEAF
TRBJ1-1 . . TRBV30 AWSRQENTEAF
TRBJ1-5 . . TRBV7-8 ASSLDSARANQPQH